This T cell receptor (beta chain) is drawn from a study of T cell responses to AZD1222 COVID-19 vaccine. As regards this clone: Its antigen is still unknown.

Study results and limitations: Seropositivity was recorded at baseline in only a handful of AZD1222 recipients. Donor demographics were predominantly white British with a female majority; clonal diversity may be underestimated. There were repertoire samples only from the period after the peak T cell response.

Germline CDR1 reads SGHDT; CDR2 reads YYEEEE. V was cut by 0 bases and J by 4 bases, with 13 bases left in between. There are 15 residues in the CDR3. Profiling relied on immunoSEQ multiplex PCR, and the TCRdb table lists in-frame clones only, not all of them. The data show about 200,000 clones, roughly 92% seen once. The material sequenced was peripheral blood, taken 28 days after the second dose of the MenACWY control vaccine. The chain is built from TRBV5-6 and TRBJ1-2; possibly TRBD1 for D (6 bases). The source is an adult who received the MenACWY meningococcal vaccine as a control. In nucleotides, the CDR3 is TGTGCCAGCAGCTTGGCGGGGGGGCGTTTCTATGGCTACACCTTC. Translated: CASSLAGGRFYGYTF.